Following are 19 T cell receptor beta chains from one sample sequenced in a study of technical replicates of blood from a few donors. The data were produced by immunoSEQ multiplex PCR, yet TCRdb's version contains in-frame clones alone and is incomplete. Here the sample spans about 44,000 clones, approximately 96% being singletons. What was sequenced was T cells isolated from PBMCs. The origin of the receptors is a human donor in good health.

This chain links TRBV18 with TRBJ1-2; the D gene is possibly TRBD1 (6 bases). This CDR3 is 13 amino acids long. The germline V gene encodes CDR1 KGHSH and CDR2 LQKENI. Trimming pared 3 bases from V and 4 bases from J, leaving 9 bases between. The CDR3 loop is CASSPMDSYGYTF. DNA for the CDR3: TGTGCCAGCTCACCTATGGACAGCTATGGCTACACCTTC.

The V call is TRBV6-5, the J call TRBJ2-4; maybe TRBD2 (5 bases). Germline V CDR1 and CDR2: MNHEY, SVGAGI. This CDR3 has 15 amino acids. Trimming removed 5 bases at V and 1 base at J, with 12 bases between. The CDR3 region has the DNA TGTGCCAGCAGTACGACGTCGGGGGCCAAAAACATTCAGTACTTC. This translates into CASSTTSGAKNIQYF.

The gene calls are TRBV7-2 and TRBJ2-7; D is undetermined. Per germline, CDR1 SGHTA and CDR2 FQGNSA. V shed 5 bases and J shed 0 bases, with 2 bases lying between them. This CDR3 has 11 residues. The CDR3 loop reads CASSRSYEQYF. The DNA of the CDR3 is TGTGCCAGCAGCCGCTCCTACGAGCAGTACTTC.

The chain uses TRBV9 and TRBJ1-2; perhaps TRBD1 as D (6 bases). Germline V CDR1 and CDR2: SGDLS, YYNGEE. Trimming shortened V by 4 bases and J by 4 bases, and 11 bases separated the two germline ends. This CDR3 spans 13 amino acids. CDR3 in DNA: TGTGCCAGCAGCCCAAGGGACACCTATGGCTACACCTTC. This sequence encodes CASSPRDTYGYTF.

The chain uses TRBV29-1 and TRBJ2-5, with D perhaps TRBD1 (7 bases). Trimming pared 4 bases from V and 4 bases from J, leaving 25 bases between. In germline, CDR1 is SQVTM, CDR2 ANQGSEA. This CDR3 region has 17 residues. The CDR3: CSVASAASGGSVETQYF. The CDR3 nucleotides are TGCAGCGTTGCGTCAGCAGCTTCAGGGGGGAGTGTAGAGACCCAGTACTTC.

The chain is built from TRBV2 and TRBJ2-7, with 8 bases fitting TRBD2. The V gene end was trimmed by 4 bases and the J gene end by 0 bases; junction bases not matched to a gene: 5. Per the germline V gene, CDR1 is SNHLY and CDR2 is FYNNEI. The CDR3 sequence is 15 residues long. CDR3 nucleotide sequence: TGTGCCAGCAGTGGTCCACTAGCGGCCTCCTACGAGCAGTACTTC. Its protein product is CASSGPLAASYEQYF.

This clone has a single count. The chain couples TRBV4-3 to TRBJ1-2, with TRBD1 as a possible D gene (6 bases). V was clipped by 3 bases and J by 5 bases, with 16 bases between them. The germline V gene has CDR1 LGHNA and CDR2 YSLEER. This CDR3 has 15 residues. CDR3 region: CASSQGLGHQYGYTF. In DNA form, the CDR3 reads TGCGCCAGCAGCCAGGGTTTGGGACATCAGTATGGCTACACCTTC.

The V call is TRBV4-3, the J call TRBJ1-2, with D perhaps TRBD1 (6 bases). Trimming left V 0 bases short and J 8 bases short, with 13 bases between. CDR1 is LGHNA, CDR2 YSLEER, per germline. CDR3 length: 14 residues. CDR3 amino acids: CASSQERGAGGYTF. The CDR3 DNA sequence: TGCGCCAGCAGCCAAGAACGGGGGGCGGGGGGCTACACCTTC.

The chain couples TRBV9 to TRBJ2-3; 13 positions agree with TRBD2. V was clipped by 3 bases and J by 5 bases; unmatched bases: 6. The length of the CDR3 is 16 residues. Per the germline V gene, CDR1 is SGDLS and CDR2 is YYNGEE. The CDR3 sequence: CASSGTSGREIDTQYF. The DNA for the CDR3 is TGTGCCAGCAGCGGGACTAGCGGGAGAGAGATAGATACGCAGTATTTT. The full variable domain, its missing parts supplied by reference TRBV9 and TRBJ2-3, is DSGVTQTPKHLITATGQRVTLRCSPRSGDLSVYWYQQSLDQGLQFLIQYYNGEERAKGNILERFSAQQFPDLHSELNLSSLELGDSALYFCASSGTSGREIDTQYFGPGTRLTVL.

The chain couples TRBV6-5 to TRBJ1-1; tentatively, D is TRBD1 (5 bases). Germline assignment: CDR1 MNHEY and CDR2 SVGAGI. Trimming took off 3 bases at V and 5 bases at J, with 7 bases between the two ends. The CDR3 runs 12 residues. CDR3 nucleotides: TGTGCCAGCAGTTATGGGGGGACTGAAGCTTTCTTT. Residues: CASSYGGTEAFF.

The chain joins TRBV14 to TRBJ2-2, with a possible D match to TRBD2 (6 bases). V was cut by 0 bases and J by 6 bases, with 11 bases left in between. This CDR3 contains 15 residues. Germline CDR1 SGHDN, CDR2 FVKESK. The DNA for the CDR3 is TGTGCCAGCAGCCAAGACCTAGCGCCATCCGGGGAGCTGTTTTTT. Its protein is CASSQDLAPSGELFF.

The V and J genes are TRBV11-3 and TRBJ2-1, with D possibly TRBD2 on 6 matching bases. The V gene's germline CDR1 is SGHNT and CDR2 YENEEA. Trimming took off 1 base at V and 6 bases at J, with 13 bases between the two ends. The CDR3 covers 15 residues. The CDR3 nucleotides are TGTGCCAGCAGCTTAGGACTAGATATCCTCAATGAGCAGTTCTTC. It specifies CASSLGLDILNEQFF.

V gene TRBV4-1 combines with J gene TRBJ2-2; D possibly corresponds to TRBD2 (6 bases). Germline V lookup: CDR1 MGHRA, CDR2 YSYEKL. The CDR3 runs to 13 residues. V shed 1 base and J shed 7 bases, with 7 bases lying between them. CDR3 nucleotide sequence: TGCGCCAGCAGCCAAGTCGGGAGCGGGGAGCTGTTTTTT. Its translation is CASSQVGSGELFF.

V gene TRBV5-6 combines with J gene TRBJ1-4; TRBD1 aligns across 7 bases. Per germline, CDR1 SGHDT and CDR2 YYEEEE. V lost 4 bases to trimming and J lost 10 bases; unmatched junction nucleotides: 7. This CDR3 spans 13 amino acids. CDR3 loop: CASSAGTALKLFF. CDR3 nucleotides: TGTGCCAGCAGCGCCGGGACAGCGTTAAAACTGTTTTTT.

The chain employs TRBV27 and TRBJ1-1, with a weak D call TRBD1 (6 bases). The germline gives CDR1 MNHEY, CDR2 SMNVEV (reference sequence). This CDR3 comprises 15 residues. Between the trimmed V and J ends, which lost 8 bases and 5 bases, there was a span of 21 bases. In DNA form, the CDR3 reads TGTGCCAGCCAACCTCTTACAGGGATGGAGACTGAAGCTTTCTTT. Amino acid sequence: CASQPLTGMETEAFF.

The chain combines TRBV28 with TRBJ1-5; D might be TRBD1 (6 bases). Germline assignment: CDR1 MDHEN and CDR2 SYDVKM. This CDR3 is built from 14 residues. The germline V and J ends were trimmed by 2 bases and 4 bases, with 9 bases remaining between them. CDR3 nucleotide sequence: TGTGCCAGCAGTTTACCCGACAGGAATCAGCCCCAGCATTTT. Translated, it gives CASSLPDRNQPQHF.

CDR3 nucleotide sequence: TGTGCCAGCAGCCCGGCACCAGGGAACTATGGCTACACCTTC. It codes for CASSPAPGNYGYTF. The chain combines TRBV5-6 with TRBJ1-2; TRBD1 might be the D (5 bases). In germline, CDR1 is SGHDT, CDR2 YYEEEE. V shed 4 bases and J shed 2 bases, with 12 bases lying between them. The CDR3 runs 14 residues. The entire variable domain, with the rest obtained from reference TRBV5-6 and TRBJ1-2, is as follows: DAGVTQSPTHLIKTRGQQVTLRCSPKSGHDTVSWYQQALGQGPQFIFQYYEEEERQRGNFPDRFSGHQFPNYSSELNVNALLLGDSALYLCASSPAPGNYGYTFGSGTRLTVV.

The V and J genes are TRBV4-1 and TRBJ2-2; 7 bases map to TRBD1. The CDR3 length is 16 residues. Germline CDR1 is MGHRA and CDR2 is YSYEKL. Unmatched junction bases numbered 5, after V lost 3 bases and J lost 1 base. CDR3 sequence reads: CASSQYYRGNTGELFF. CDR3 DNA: TGCGCCAGCAGCCAGTACTACAGGGGGAACACCGGGGAGCTGTTTTTT.

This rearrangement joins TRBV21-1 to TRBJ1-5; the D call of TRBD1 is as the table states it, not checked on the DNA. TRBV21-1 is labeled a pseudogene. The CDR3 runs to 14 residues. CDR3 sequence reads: CASRDREGPEPQHF. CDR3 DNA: TGTGCCAGCCGAGACAGGGAAGGGCCGGAGCCCCAGCATTTT.